Below, one TCR beta chain is given with its context. What antigen it recognizes has not been identified. The input lacks base qualities; no much larger clone sits a single base away. TCR CDR3 regions were amplified from genomic DNA by multiplex PCR using the deep immunoSEQ assay. Genomic DNA extracted from each cell subset was distributed evenly over all wells of several immunoSEQ 96-well plates, and each plate served as one replicate. Each replicate PCR for sorted subsets received approximately 220 ng genomic DNA, equal to roughly 30,000 T cell genomes. The purified libraries were quantified using a Qubit 3.0 fluorometer, sized with a Bioanalyzer 2100, and then quantified again using the KAPA Library Quantification kit. A separate single-read 150-cycle Illumina NextSeq 550 flow cell was used to sequence each immunoSEQ 96-well plate. The paper's data handling went like this. The immunoSEQ output contained only junctional sequences without quality scores, so filtering could not match that applied to full-length reads. Sequences were annotated with PyIR, a Python wrapper for IgBLAST v1.9, using IMGT germline references to assign V/J genes and CDR3. Reads were filtered out if the reads had weak V/J assignments (E-value above 1e-6), no CDR3, stop codons, out-of-frame junctions, or ambiguous translated residues. V3J clonotypes were defined as sequences sharing the same inferred V gene, J gene, and CDR3 amino acid sequence. Percentage overlap between repertoires was computed as shared unique clonotypes divided by the size of the smaller repertoire. RTK rarefaction, the Chao1 estimator, and Recon v2.1 estimates of unobserved clonotypes were used to assess repertoire richness. Generation probabilities were computed with OLGA for all TCRbeta clonotypes obtained by the gDNA method from a few donors. Here the immuneACCESS table is served through TCRdb, limited to in-frame sequences with V and J called. Missing clones are a known gap in these copies; in checked studies unresolved V genes cover under half, and the rest lacks a known reason. The V and J calls and the clone size are those of that table, but D and trimming were determined from the DNA. Recorded for this sample are about 680,000 clones; roughly 70% of them occurred a single time. The ten largest clones add up to approximately 1.8% of the sample.

The data originate from a study of shared clonotypes between healthy human individuals (dated by TCRdb to about 2020). Describing the broader study: The cohort included a few men and two women between 18 and 49 years of age. For each donor, three plates each were used for CD4 naive and CD4 memory, two plates were used for CD8 naive, and one plate was used for CD8 memory. To estimate repertoire size and how much clonotype sharing occurs between individuals, the study deeply sequenced the blood TCR repertoires of 4 to 6 healthy adults. Different laboratories and diverse techniques were used to prepare libraries and sequence TCR repertoires, to increase sequencing depth and limit assay-specific biases. Per donor, leukapheresis produced somewhere between about 0.9 and 10 billion PBMCs.

The donors were healthy, HIV-negative adults with no recently reported acute infections or vaccinations. All donors were Caucasian adults living in Nashville, Tennessee, USA. CD4+ T cells were enriched through magnetic negative selection, after which naive cells were positively selected on CD45RA and the remaining negative fraction served as the memory subset. After blood collection by leukapheresis, PBMCs were isolated using Ficoll-Histopaque density gradient centrifugation and then cryopreserved in the vapor phase of liquid nitrogen. Purity and quantity of every magnetically sorted T cell population were checked by analytical flow cytometry. Each sorted fraction had its genomic DNA isolated and then quantified by UV absorbance on a Nanodrop 2000c. Summary of the overall study and its limitations: Sampling was limited to blood, and TCR repertoires in tissue likely differ from TCR repertoires in blood. Estimated clonotype richness was generally larger for naive than for memory subsets. The genetic and exposure-history diversity represented was limited by the small number of donors. Higher generation probabilities were observed for clonotypes shared by all four sorted-subset donors than for non-shared clonotypes. Across a few donors, around 5% of naive CD4, approximately 3.5% of naive CD8, under 2.5% of memory CD4, and approximately 0.42% of memory CD8 clonotypes were shared. Rarefaction of sorted-subset datasets indicated incomplete sequencing despite the large sequencing depth. Pairwise subsampling indicated that sequencing depth was expected to affect the degree of clonotype sharing among donors.

Material for sequencing was memory CD4+ T cells sorted from blood. The cell subset or site label, read with the paper, signifies: CD45RA-negative fraction. This sequence was found in a woman aged 25 to 45 in good health.

The sequenced DNA: TGTGCCAGCCGCCCGGGACAAACTAGCACAGATACGCAGTATTTT. It translates to CASRPGQTSTDTQYF. The sequence joins TRBV7-9 to TRBJ2-3; a tentative D match to TRBD1 spans 6 bases. The CDR3 has 15 amino acids, counting the end cysteine and phenylalanine. Only the CDR3 DNA stays, 45 bases, in frame from base 1. The germline V gene encodes CDR1 SEHNR and CDR2 FQNEAQ (reference sequence). The junction shows trimming of 8 bases on V and 0 bases on J, plus 15 bases between the germline ends.